The clone carrying this TCR beta chain was seen repeatedly, ten times or more. Its target is unknown. The read terminates 3 residues ahead of where the CDR3 ends, so the germline J gene completes it. This entry comes from a study of T cell clonality in common variable immunodeficiency. The CDR3 is made up of 12 amino acids. Per the germline V gene, CDR1 is GTSNPN and CDR2 is SVGIG (reference sequence). Trimming stripped 3 bases from V and 3 bases from J, with 7 bases between. Equal genomic DNA amounts from CVID and control samples were sequenced. Data came from immunoSEQ multiplex PCR; TCRdb stores just in-frame clones and leaves some out. The data show roughly 60,000 clones, with none appearing a single time. Study results and limitations: Fewer TCRbeta clones were shared among CVID subjects than controls.

Material for sequencing was peripheral blood mononuclear cells. V and J are TRBV30 and TRBJ2-3; possibly TRBD2 for D (5 bases). The sequence was collected from a person between 18 and 75 years old in good health. The CDR3 sequence is CAWRRVTDTQYF. The part of the CDR3 DNA that was read is TGTGCCTGGAGGAGGGTTACAGATACG.